The source of this T cell receptor (beta chain) is a study of shared clonotypes between healthy human individuals. Study as a whole: Samples came from a couple of female and a few male donors aged 18 to 49. Whole-study findings and limits: Donor scarcity curtailed the genetic and exposure-history diversity represented herein.

V was clipped by 6 bases and J by 6 bases; unmatched bases: 4. Germline values: CDR1 LNHDA, CDR2 SQIVND (reference sequence). The CDR3 totals 12 residues. Naive CD8 isolation took CD45RO-negative cells positively selected for CCR7 and excluded terminally differentiated effector memory CD45RA+ cells. Worth noting for this clone: Its target is not known.

TCRdb's copy holds only in-frame clones and misses some; the assay was immunoSEQ multiplex PCR. The table shows about 590,000 clones, with about 95% occurring only once. The chain employs TRBV19 and TRBJ1-1; TRBD1 agrees at 7 bases. The sample was naive CD8+ T cells sorted from blood. The sequence came from a woman between 25 and 40 years old in good health. Here the CDR3 DNA reads TGTGCCAGTAGCCAGGGGGGGGCTGAAGCTTTCTTT. This gives the protein CASSQGGAEAFF.